Sequencing of this T cell receptor beta chain was carried out in a study of low-dose radiotherapy and immunotherapy resistance in tumors. Time point defined: before trial treatment. This clonotype was recorded at least ten times. TRAV- and TRBV-specific primers primed first-strand cDNA, covering alpha and beta chains. TCRs were amplified for approximately 22 PCR cycles with a constant-region primer and V-primer adapter. TCRdb analysed the reads with MiXCR anew, one entry per CDR3 protein. The sample holds 80,000 to 95,000 distinct CDR3 sequences; roughly 9% are singletons and the top ten take around 1%. The CDR3 is made up of 14 amino acids. Germline CDR1 SQVTM, CDR2 ANQGSEA. With 2 bases removed from V and 4 bases from J, the gap between germline ends came to 14 bases.

The sample was PBMCs, taken before treatment. This sequence joins TRBV29-1 and TRBJ2-5; D is unresolved. The receptor comes from a male donor with prostate cancer. CDR3 DNA sequence: TGCAGCGTTGAACCAAACTTAAAGGGAGAGACCCAGTACTTC. Protein product: CSVEPNLKGETQYF.